Following are 20 T cell receptor beta chains from one sample sequenced in a study of post-analysis software for immune sequencing data. These TCRs' antigens remain unknown. Presence of unique molecular identifiers characterized the TCR beta cDNA libraries. Using its own MiXCR run on the PCR reads, TCRdb lists one record per CDR3 protein. The data hold hundreds of thousands of distinct CDR3 sequences, with 45% observed a single time. Study results and caveats: A few TRBV segments, TRBV5-6, TRBV5-1 and TRBV20-1 among them, were found more frequent in patients than controls.

Sequencing was carried out using blood. Receptors originate from a girl under 18 with multiple sclerosis.

This chain links TRBV20-1 with TRBJ2-5, with D possibly being TRBD2 (6 bases). Trimming left V 7 bases short and J 9 bases short, with 15 bases between. Germline V gives CDR1 DFQATT, CDR2 SNEGSKA (reference sequence). The CDR3 length is 11 residues. The CDR3 nucleotides read TGCAGTGGCCGGGAGTCGGGGGCCCAGTACTTC. The encoded protein is CSGRESGAQYF.

This clonotype was counted a few times. The CDR3, as DNA: TGCGCCAGCAGCTTAAAAAGGGGGGGAGAGACCCAGTACTTC. Protein: CASSLKRGGETQYF. The V gene is TRBV5-1, the J gene TRBJ2-5, with D maybe TRBD2 (7 bases). The germline gives CDR1 SGHRS, CDR2 YFSETQ. The CDR3 contains 14 residues. The V gene lost 2 bases and the J gene lost 4 bases, with 12 bases spanning the gap.

The chain links TRBV3-1 to TRBJ1-2, with D maybe TRBD1 (5 bases). From germline, CDR1 is LGHDT and CDR2 YNNKEL (reference sequence). Trimming pared 4 bases from V and 3 bases from J, leaving 9 bases between. The CDR3 contains 13 residues. CDR3 bases: TGTGCCAGCAGCCTACAGGTTGACTATGGCTACACCTTC. It yields the protein CASSLQVDYGYTF.

V is TRBV27 and J is TRBJ2-7; the D gene is possibly TRBD1 (6 bases). The CDR3 loop spans 14 amino acids. V gave up 5 bases and J gave up 1 base, with 12 bases separating them. Germline CDR1 is MNHEY and CDR2 is SMNVEV (reference sequence). CDR3 region: CASSTYRASYEQYF. The CDR3 nucleotides read TGTGCCAGCAGTACATACAGGGCGTCCTACGAGCAGTACTTC.

This clonotype came up a few times. The genes are TRBV28 and TRBJ2-7, with TRBD1 matching over 7 bases. The V and J ends lost 5 bases and 0 bases, in that order; junction bases with no gene match: 4. Germline loops: CDR1 MDHEN, CDR2 SYDVKM. The CDR3 runs 14 residues. CDR3 region: CASSEQGHSYEQYF. CDR3 DNA: TGTGCCAGCAGTGAACAGGGGCACTCCTACGAGCAGTACTTC.

This clonotype was detected a few times. The chain links TRBV13 to TRBJ2-7, with 8 bases fitting TRBD2. The CDR3 length is 17 residues. In germline, CDR1 is PRHDT, CDR2 FYEKMQ (reference sequence). J gave up 1 base and V 5 bases, and 13 bases lay outside the gene matches. The CDR3: CASSPPGGRIGSYEQYF. For the CDR3, the DNA is TGTGCCAGCAGCCCCCCGGGGGGGAGAATTGGGTCCTACGAGCAGTACTTC. The complete variable domain, with remaining parts taken from reference TRBV13 and TRBJ2-7, reads AAGVIQSPRHLIKEKRETATLKCYPIPRHDTVYWYQQGPGQDPQFLISFYEKMQSDKGSIPDRFSAQQFSDYHSELNMSSLELGDSALYFCASSPPGGRIGSYEQYFGPGTRLTVT.

The V call is TRBV7-2, the J call TRBJ2-2; 7 nucleotides match TRBD1. CDR3 length: 14 residues. Trimming at V came to 4 bases and at J to 6 bases, leaving 5 bases not matched to a gene. CDR1 SGHTA and CDR2 FQGNSA come from the germline V gene. The CDR3 loop reads CASSSGQSPGELFF. The CDR3 nucleotides are TGTGCCAGCAGCTCGGGACAGTCCCCCGGGGAGCTGTTTTTT. Supplemented by reference TRBV7-2 and TRBJ2-2, the full variable domain reads GAGVSQSPSNKVTEKGKDVELRCDPISGHTALYWYRQSLGQGLEFLIYFQGNSAPDKSGLPSDRFSAERTGGSVSTLTIQRTQQEDSAVYLCASSSGQSPGELFFGEGSRLTVL.

The V gene is TRBV29-1, the J gene TRBJ2-1; D uncertain. Germline CDR1 SQVTM, CDR2 ANQGSEA. V lost 4 bases and J 2 bases, leaving 9 bases between the germline ends. The CDR3 is 13 residues long. DNA for the CDR3: TGCAGCGTTGTATTTAACACCTACAATGAGCAGTTCTTC. Its protein is CSVVFNTYNEQFF.

This clonotype occurred once. This rearrangement joins TRBV29-1 to TRBJ1-1; perhaps TRBD1 as D (5 bases). This CDR3 region has 13 residues. Germline V gives CDR1 SQVTM, CDR2 ANQGSEA. The V and J ends lost 2 bases and 5 bases respectively, with 12 bases between them. The CDR3 DNA is TGCAGCGTTGAAAAAAATCCAGGGACTGAAGCTTTCTTT. It is translated as CSVEKNPGTEAFF. Drawing the rest from reference TRBV29-1 and TRBJ1-1, the complete variable domain is SAVISQKPSRDICQRGTSLTIQCQVDSQVTMMFWYRQQPGQSLTLIATANQGSEATYESGFVIDKFPISRPNLTFSTLTVSNMSPEDSSIYLCSVEKNPGTEAFFGQGTRLTVV.

This chain uses TRBV3-1 with TRBJ2-1; D unresolved. The ends were cut back, 5 bases at V and 8 bases at J, with 7 bases in the middle. Germline CDR1 reads LGHDT; CDR2 reads YNNKEL (reference sequence). This CDR3 is 11 amino acids long. CDR3 amino acids: CASSYVHEQFF. DNA for the CDR3: TGTGCCAGCAGCTACGTGCATGAGCAGTTCTTC.

The chain has TRBV7-8 and TRBJ1-5; 8 bases are shared with TRBD1. The ends lost 1 base at V and 0 bases at J; junction bases unmatched: 11. Per germline, CDR1 SGHVS and CDR2 FQNEAQ. There are 19 residues in the CDR3. The CDR3 DNA sequence: TGTGCCAGCAGCTTAGAGAGACAGGGGATGGGCTATAGCAATCAGCCCCAGCATTTT. This gives the protein CASSLERQGMGYSNQPQHF.

The CDR3 region is CASSQEGTGGEAFF. CDR3 sequence (DNA): TGTGCCAGCAGCCAAGAGGGGACAGGGGGTGAAGCTTTCTTT. The chain uses TRBV4-2 and TRBJ1-1; TRBD1 agrees at 11 bases. This CDR3 comprises 14 residues. Germline loops: CDR1 LGHNA, CDR2 YNFKEQ. With V trimmed by 0 bases and J by 7 bases, 1 base remained unmatched.

This clonotype was counted between two and nine times. The rearrangement joins TRBV6-5 to TRBJ1-1, with D tentatively TRBD1 (6 bases). The CDR3 contains 11 residues. Deletions cut 10 bases from V and 3 bases from J, with 9 bases between. Germline loops: CDR1 MNHEY, CDR2 SVGAGI. The CDR3 DNA reads as TGTGCCACCACAGGGTACACTGAAGCTTTCTTT. Amino acid sequence: CATTGYTEAFF.

This chain uses TRBV27 with TRBJ1-5; D may be TRBD1 (6 bases). The CDR3 loop spans 16 amino acids. Trimming took off 3 bases at V and 0 bases at J, with 12 bases between the two ends. From germline, CDR1 is MNHEY and CDR2 SMNVEV (reference sequence). The CDR3 nucleotides are TGTGCCAGCAGTTTTTCGACAGGTTATAGCAATCAGCCCCAGCATTTT. Translating it yields CASSFSTGYSNQPQHF.

The rearrangement joins TRBV7-2 to TRBJ1-2; D remains unclear. Trimming took 5 bases from V and 3 from J, leaving 10 bases between them. This CDR3 contains 13 residues. Germline V CDR1 and CDR2: SGHTA, FQGNSA. CDR3 sequence reads: CASSPRQDYGYTF. CDR3 nucleotide sequence: TGTGCCAGCAGCCCCAGGCAGGACTATGGCTACACCTTC.

This clonotype was seen a few times. The chain uses TRBV7-9 and TRBJ2-7, with 7 bases that match TRBD2. CDR1 and CDR2 from the germline V gene are SEHNR and FQNEAQ (reference sequence). The CDR3 length is 14 residues. V was pared by 5 bases and J by 0 bases, with 4 bases of the junction left unmatched. CDR3 loop: CASSNQRGSYEQYF. The CDR3, as DNA: TGTGCCAGCAGCAACCAGCGGGGCTCCTACGAGCAGTACTTC. The full variable domain, with the rest looked up from reference TRBV7-9 and TRBJ2-7, is DTGVSQNPRHKITKRGQNVTFRCDPISEHNRLYWYRQTLGQGPEFLTYFQNEAQLEKSRLLSDRFSAERPKGSFSTLEIQRTEQGDSAMYLCASSNQRGSYEQYFGPGTRLTVT.

This chain uses TRBV21-1 with TRBJ1-2. TRBV21-1 is a recognized pseudogene. This CDR3 comprises 13 residues. Written as DNA, the CDR3 is TGTGCCAGCAGCCTAAAAAGGCGCTATGGCTACACCTTC. It yields the protein CASSLKRRYGYTF.

The J gene is TRBJ1-5, the V gene TRBV7-2; D ambiguous. The V end lost 5 bases, the J end lost 4 bases, and 15 bases lay between the germline ends. In germline, CDR1 is SGHTA, CDR2 FQGNSA. CDR3 size: 15 residues. CDR3: CASSTDRSKNQPQHF. CDR3 coding DNA: TGTGCCAGCAGCACGGACCGTTCTAAGAATCAGCCCCAGCATTTT.

This rearrangement joins TRBV20-1 to TRBJ2-7, with 8 bases matching TRBD1. Trimming at V came to 4 bases and at J to 1 base, leaving 6 bases not matched to a gene. This CDR3 region has 14 residues. Germline-derived CDR1 and CDR2 are DFQATT and SNEGSKA (reference sequence). Written as DNA, the CDR3 is TGCAGTGCTATCCAGGGGGCTGAGTCCTACGAGCAGTACTTC. Encoded protein: CSAIQGAESYEQYF.

The CDR3 is CASVGTSGEETQYF. CDR3 DNA sequence: TGTGCCAGCGTCGGGACTAGCGGCGAGGAGACCCAGTACTTC. This chain connects TRBV28 to TRBJ2-5; 11 bases are a match to TRBD2. Germline V gene data show CDR1 as MDHEN and CDR2 as SYDVKM. V was pared by 8 bases and J by 5 bases, with 7 bases of the junction left unmatched. The CDR3 consists of 14 residues.